One sample yielded the 30 T cell receptor beta chains listed below, sequenced in a study of T cell responses to AZD1222 COVID-19 vaccine. The method was immunoSEQ multiplex PCR; TCRdb's version includes in-frame clones alone and lacks a portion of them. The table includes 140,000 or so clones, about 90% detected once. Sequenced here: peripheral blood, sampled 28 days after the second dose of the MenACWY control vaccine. The receptor set was obtained from an adult who received the MenACWY meningococcal vaccine as a control.

The chain carries TRBV28 and TRBJ1-5, with D possibly TRBD1 on 6 matching bases. CDR3 size: 15 residues. The V gene lost 8 bases and the J gene lost 2 bases, with 16 bases spanning the gap. Germline assignment: CDR1 MDHEN and CDR2 SYDVKM. This CDR3 reads CASARTGLGNQPQHF. The CDR3 DNA reads as TGTGCCAGCGCCCGTACAGGGTTGGGCAATCAGCCCCAGCATTTT. The whole variable domain, remainder taken from reference TRBV28 and TRBJ1-5, is DVKVTQSSRYLVKRTGEKVFLECVQDMDHENMFWYRQDPGLGLRLIYFSYDVKMKEKGDIPEGYSVSREKKERFSLILESASTNQTSMYLCASARTGLGNQPQHFGDGTRLSIL.

V gene TRBV13 combines with J gene TRBJ2-3; 10 bases map to TRBD2. Germline loops: CDR1 PRHDT, CDR2 FYEKMQ (reference sequence). V lost 5 bases to trimming and J lost 13 bases; unmatched junction nucleotides: 12. The CDR3 is made up of 14 amino acids. The CDR3 sequence: CASSLERGGPPEYF. The CDR3 nucleotides read TGTGCCAGCAGCCTGGAGCGGGGGGGCCCCCCCGAGTATTTT. The whole variable domain, remainder taken from reference TRBV13 and TRBJ2-3, is AAGVIQSPRHLIKEKRETATLKCYPIPRHDTVYWYQQGPGQDPQFLISFYEKMQSDKGSIPDRFSAQQFSDYHSELNMSSLELGDSALYFCASSLERGGPPEYFGPGTRLTVL.

The CDR3 DNA follows: TGTGCCAGCAGCTTGGGCCTGGATGGGGAAAAACTGTTTTTT. This codes for CASSLGLDGEKLFF. V gene TRBV5-8 combines with J gene TRBJ1-4; D is ambiguous. Germline-derived CDR1 and CDR2 are SGHTS and YDEGEE. Trimming took 0 bases from V and 8 from J, leaving 11 bases between them. The CDR3 is 14 amino acids. Filled out from reference TRBV5-8 and TRBJ1-4, the complete variable domain reads EAGVTQSPTHLIKTRGQQATLRCSPISGHTSVYWYQQALGLGLQFLLWYDEGEERNRGNFPPRFSGRQFPNYSSELNVNALELEDSALYLCASSLGLDGEKLFFGSGTQLSVL.

The chain joins TRBV12-3 or TRBV12-4 to TRBJ1-4; TRBD1 is a possible D gene (5 bases). The CDR3 contains 13 residues. V lost 7 bases to trimming and J lost 10 bases, with 16 bases between them. The CDR3 DNA reads TGTGCCAGCACCCCCGCGAGGGGAGGAAAACTGTTTTTT. Protein: CASTPARGGKLFF.

The chain couples TRBV19 to TRBJ2-6, with D tentatively TRBD1 (5 bases). Germline assignment: CDR1 LNHDA and CDR2 SQIVND (reference sequence). There are 17 residues in the CDR3. Trimming removed 3 bases at V and 1 base at J, with 13 bases between. Here the CDR3 reads CASSIRQGLSGANVLTF. CDR3 bases: TGTGCCAGTAGTATCCGGCAGGGATTATCTGGGGCCAACGTCCTGACTTTC.

The rearrangement links TRBV12-5 to TRBJ1-5; 7 bases match TRBD1. The V segment lost 5 bases and the J segment 2 bases; nucleotides outside the gene matches: 9. The CDR3 is 16 residues long. Per the germline V gene, CDR1 is LGHNT and CDR2 is FRNRAP. CDR3 residues: CASGPRDSMGNQPQHF. CDR3 DNA sequence: TGTGCTAGTGGTCCTAGGGACAGTATGGGCAATCAGCCCCAGCATTTT.

The count of this clone is one. The chain is built from TRBV29-1 and TRBJ2-3, with a possible D match to TRBD1 (5 bases). The CDR3 has 14 amino acids. The germline V gene encodes CDR1 SQVTM and CDR2 ANQGSEA. V lost 0 bases, J lost 4 bases, and 11 bases lay in between. The CDR3 loop reads CSVEDPEGADTQYF. The CDR3 bases are TGCAGCGTTGAAGATCCCGAAGGGGCAGATACGCAGTATTTT.

The CDR3 is CASSLRPVGQGRPLHF. In DNA, the CDR3 is TGTGCCAGCAGTTTACGTCCAGTAGGACAGGGCAGACCCCTCCACTTT. The J gene is TRBJ1-6, the V gene TRBV27; 8 bases are a match to TRBD1. This CDR3 region has 16 residues. The V gene's germline CDR1 is MNHEY and CDR2 SMNVEV (reference sequence). With V trimmed by 2 bases and J by 12 bases, 12 bases remained unmatched.

This rearrangement joins TRBV10-3 to TRBJ2-5, with D possibly being TRBD1 (6 bases). The germline V and J ends were trimmed by 0 bases and 4 bases, with 12 bases remaining between them. Germline assignment: CDR1 ENHRY and CDR2 SYGVKD. The CDR3 is made up of 15 amino acids. The CDR3 reads CAISESQGLGETQYF. The CDR3, as DNA: TGTGCCATCAGTGAGTCGCAGGGGTTGGGAGAGACCCAGTACTTC.

The rearrangement uses TRBV7-9 and TRBJ1-1; 7 positions agree with TRBD1. The junction had 14 bases not matched to a gene; V was cut back by 5 bases and J by 5 bases. Germline V gives CDR1 SEHNR, CDR2 FQNEAQ (reference sequence). This CDR3 spans 16 amino acids. CDR3 region: CASSQRAEGARTEAFF. In nucleotides, the CDR3 is TGTGCCAGCAGCCAAAGGGCGGAGGGGGCGAGGACTGAAGCTTTCTTT.

The J gene is TRBJ2-7, the V gene TRBV30; weak D call: TRBD1 (7 bases). Between the trimmed V and J ends, which lost 8 bases and 0 bases, there was a span of 14 bases. From germline, CDR1 is GTSNPN and CDR2 SVGIG (reference sequence). There are 13 residues in the CDR3. This CDR3 is CAGTRDSSYEQYF. In DNA form, the CDR3 reads TGTGCCGGGACGCGGGACAGCTCCTACGAGCAGTACTTC.

On this clone itself: Additional DNA sequences in this sample encode the identical CDR3. The CDR3 coding sequence is TGTGCCAGCAGCGGTCAGATGAACACTGAAGCTTTCTTT. Protein: CASSGQMNTEAFF. The chain links TRBV9 to TRBJ1-1; no clear D. In germline, CDR1 is SGDLS, CDR2 YYNGEE. The CDR3 is made up of 13 amino acids. Deletions cut 3 bases from V and 0 bases from J, with 6 bases between.

This chain uses TRBV19 with TRBJ1-2; D gene uncertain. The germline V gene encodes CDR1 LNHDA and CDR2 SQIVND (reference sequence). V was pared by 2 bases and J by 4 bases, with 14 bases between. The CDR3 has 15 amino acids. The CDR3 reads CASSIYGSSSYGYTF. CDR3 nucleotides: TGTGCCAGTAGTATATACGGCAGTTCGAGCTATGGCTACACCTTC.

The V call is TRBV28, the J call TRBJ1-4; D remains ambiguous. Trimming stripped 3 bases from V and 10 bases from J, with 15 bases between. The length of the CDR3 is 14 residues. Germline loops: CDR1 MDHEN, CDR2 SYDVKM. The CDR3 region is CASSFDQSGGKLFF. CDR3 DNA: TGTGCCAGCAGTTTTGACCAGAGCGGTGGAAAACTGTTTTTT.

This clone has only a few counts. The V gene is TRBV28, the J gene TRBJ1-2, with D perhaps matching TRBD1 (5 bases). CDR1 and CDR2 (germline): MDHEN, SYDVKM. V dropped 5 bases and J dropped 4 bases, with 11 bases sitting between them. The CDR3 contains 13 residues. The CDR3 DNA sequence: TGTGCCAGCAGTACCACAGGAGCCTATGGCTACACCTTC. It specifies CASSTTGAYGYTF.

The chain couples TRBV7-2 to TRBJ1-2; D gene unclear. This CDR3 is 12 amino acids long. With 4 bases removed from V and 4 bases from J, the gap between germline ends came to 7 bases. Germline loops: CDR1 SGHTA, CDR2 FQGNSA. CDR3 sequence: CASSSGPYGYTF. The CDR3 DNA sequence: TGTGCCAGCAGCTCTGGACCCTATGGCTACACCTTC.

The chain is built from TRBV7-2 and TRBJ2-5; 7 bases are a match to TRBD1. The junction had 4 bases not matched to a gene; V was cut back by 5 bases and J by 1 base. The CDR3 has 14 residues. Germline CDR1 is SGHTA and CDR2 is FQGNSA. CDR3 protein: CASSRDSLQETQYF. CDR3 DNA: TGTGCCAGCAGCCGGGACAGTCTCCAAGAGACCCAGTACTTC.

V usage is TRBV21-1 and J usage is TRBJ2-3; the table's TRBD1 call for D was not verified on the DNA. TRBV21-1 is recorded as a pseudogene. The CDR3 totals 19 residues. The CDR3: CASSKGSTGSRRSTDTQYF. CDR3 nucleotide sequence: TGTGCCAGCAGCAAAGGCTCTACAGGGTCGAGACGGAGCACAGATACGCAGTATTTT.

The chain is built from TRBV11-1 and TRBJ2-3, with TRBD2 identical over 7 bases. J lost 0 bases, V lost 4 bases, and 7 bases had no gene match. This CDR3 is built from 16 residues. In germline, CDR1 is SGHAT, CDR2 FQDESV (reference sequence). CDR3 residues: CASSSRSSGSTDTQYF. The CDR3 bases are TGTGCCAGCAGCTCACGTAGTAGCGGGAGCACAGATACGCAGTATTTT.

This chain joins TRBV29-1 and TRBJ2-5; D gene unclear. Germline loops: CDR1 SQVTM, CDR2 ANQGSEA. Trimming pared 3 bases from V and 2 bases from J, leaving 4 bases between. CDR3 length: 11 residues. The CDR3 coding sequence is TGCAGCGTTGACGGTCAAGAGACCCAGTACTTC. It translates to CSVDGQETQYF. Combining the CDR3 with reference TRBV29-1 and TRBJ2-5 gives the whole variable domain SAVISQKPSRDICQRGTSLTIQCQVDSQVTMMFWYRQQPGQSLTLIATANQGSEATYESGFVIDKFPISRPNLTFSTLTVSNMSPEDSSIYLCSVDGQETQYFGPGTRLLVL.

This chain connects TRBV5-4 to TRBJ2-7; TRBD1 matches 8 bases. The CDR3 spans 17 residues. CDR1 is SGHNT, CDR2 YYREEE, per germline (reference sequence). Losses at the gene ends were 4 bases for V and 3 bases for J; bases not matched to a gene: 15. The CDR3 nucleotides are TGTGCCAGCAGCCCGAGTCCCGGGACAGGTGATAGCTACGAGCAGTACTTC. Translating it yields CASSPSPGTGDSYEQYF.

As concerns this clone: Other DNA sequences from this sample encode an identical CDR3 as well. The genes are TRBV3-1 (or the pseudogene TRBV3-2) and TRBJ2-5; 8 bases line up with TRBD1. Germline CDR1 LGHDT, CDR2 YNNKEL (reference sequence). CDR3 length: 15 amino acids. The V and J ends lost 4 bases and 2 bases, in that order; junction bases with no gene match: 6. For the CDR3, the DNA is TGTGCCAGCAGCCGGGGAACAGGGGGACAAGAGACCCAGTACTTC. This encodes CASSRGTGGQETQYF.

This chain joins TRBV28 and TRBJ1-4; TRBD1 aligns across 7 bases. The CDR3 is 17 residues long. Germline-derived CDR1 and CDR2 are MDHEN and SYDVKM. The junction had 11 bases not matched to a gene; V was cut back by 6 bases and J by 1 base. The CDR3 nucleotides are TGTGCCAGCAGCAGGACAGGCGCTGGCAAAACTAATGAAAAACTGTTTTTT. Translated: CASSRTGAGKTNEKLFF.

In regard to this clone: Other DNA sequences in the same sample also yield this CDR3. The J gene is TRBJ2-5, the V gene TRBV6-5; 7 nucleotides match TRBD1. This CDR3 contains 12 residues. After removal of 7 bases from V and 5 bases from J, the junction contained 4 bases not matched to a gene. Germline V gene sequence: CDR1 MNHEY, CDR2 SVGAGI. The CDR3 here is CASTGGVETQYF. CDR3 in DNA: TGTGCCAGCACAGGGGGAGTTGAGACCCAGTACTTC.

The chain couples TRBV11-1 to TRBJ1-2; D is possibly TRBD1 (6 bases). The CDR3 consists of 13 residues. Germline V gene sequence: CDR1 SGHAT, CDR2 FQDESV (reference sequence). V was shortened by 6 bases and J by 8 bases, with 16 bases between the two germline ends. The DNA for the CDR3 is TGTGCCAGCAGTCCCGACGGCCAGGGGGGCTACACCTTC. Protein: CASSPDGQGGYTF.

The chain combines TRBV19 with TRBJ2-7; weak D call: TRBD1 (6 bases). Germline V gene data show CDR1 as LNHDA and CDR2 as SQIVND (reference sequence). CDR3 size: 13 residues. Trimming shortened V by 3 bases and J by 2 bases, and 8 bases separated the two germline ends. CDR3 coding DNA: TGTGCCAGTAGTATTGACAGGACCTACGAGCAGTACTTC. Translation: CASSIDRTYEQYF.

The chain carries TRBV9 and TRBJ2-2, with a tentative D call TRBD1 (6 bases). Germline lookup yields CDR1 SGDLS and CDR2 YYNGEE. V lost 5 bases and J 4 bases, leaving 15 bases between the germline ends. The CDR3 consists of 15 residues. For the CDR3, the DNA is TGTGCCAGCAGTTCATTGGGACAACCCACCGGGGAGCTGTTTTTT. This translates into CASSSLGQPTGELFF.

This chain joins TRBV6-2 or TRBV6-3 and TRBJ2-7, with TRBD1 matching 8 bases. CDR1 and CDR2 (germline): MNHEY, SVGEGT. CDR3 length: 15 residues. V shed 2 bases, J shed 2 bases, and the junction held 5 bases outside the gene matches. For the CDR3, the DNA is TGTGCCAGCAGTTACACAGGACAGGGCACCTACGAGCAGTACTTC. This encodes CASSYTGQGTYEQYF.

On this clone: The junction does not match germline at one end; this may be a read error. The chain recombines TRBV3-1 (or the pseudogene TRBV3-2) with TRBJ1-4; D perhaps matches TRBD1 (6 bases). The CDR3 has 14 residues. Germline V gene sequence: CDR1 LGHDT, CDR2 YNNKEL (reference sequence). CDR3 sequence reads: CASCQGQGGEKLFF. In nucleotides, the CDR3 is TGTGCCAGCTGCCAGGGGCAGGGAGGAGAAAAACTGTTTTTT.

Comment on this clone: At one end the junction does not follow the germline gene, possibly because of a read error. This chain links TRBV6-2 or TRBV6-3 with TRBJ1-3; D ambiguous. This CDR3 is 13 amino acids long. Germline assignment: CDR1 MNHEY and CDR2 SVGEGT. The CDR3 protein is CASSHSYGNTIYF. CDR3 in DNA: TGTGCCAGCAGTCACTCCTACGGAAACACCATATATTTT.